This T cell receptor beta chain emerged from a study of T cells in Graves' hyperthyroidism and ophthalmopathy (dated by TCRdb to about 2019). About the full investigation: Peripheral blood samples were taken at initial diagnosis, before any treatment was given. A discovery cohort of around 100 patients, approximately 45 with Graves' ophthalmopathy and about 60 with stable Graves' hyperthyroidism, was used to find distinguishing TCR V-J signatures. Thyroid tissue and blood T-cell repertoires from about 6 Graves' hyperthyroidism patients were also compared in the study. Once sampling was done, hyperthyroidism patients were given methimazole at a starting dose of 30 mg daily, whereas ophthalmopathy patients were given high-dose intravenous methylprednisolone. The paper reports TCR Vbeta CDR3 sequencing of more than 120 peripheral blood samples: over 40 ophthalmopathy, roughly 74 hyperthyroidism and 17 progressor patients. The approximately 97 discovery patients were randomly divided into training and test sets at a 7:3 ratio. Whether ophthalmopathy could be predicted prospectively was tested in an independent validation cohort made up of approximately 19 hyperthyroidism patients plus 17 patients who later progressed to ophthalmopathy. What the work shows at the level of the full study, not this receptor alone: Blood samples also contained most of the expanded thyroid clonotypes (frequency above 0.001), which suggests that blood repertoires may reflect thyroid immune responses. Ophthalmopathy was separated from stable hyperthyroidism by a 13 V-J signature model, with approximately 85% sensitivity and 81% to 83% specificity obtained in cross-validation and 80%/75% obtained in testing. Sample size was not statistically predetermined, and blinding of investigators to group allocation was not performed. In validation, progression to ophthalmopathy was predicted by the model with around 70% sensitivity and 72% to 80% specificity, a median of roughly 6.4 months before onset.

Amplification of TCR beta CDR3 regions was carried out from RNA transcripts. For the first round of RT-PCR on the TCR CDR3, the HTBI primer set was used together with the Qiagen OneStep RT-PCR kit. Libraries were constructed in a second round of multiplex PCR, after which size selection and purification were performed. Sequencing of the libraries was done on an Illumina HiSeq2000 using paired-end 100 bp reads. The study's processing was this. Raw data were processed with SOAPnuke, discarding reads with adapters, uncalled bases, mean Phred below 15, or no exact constant-primer or identifier match. COPE v1.2.5 was used to merge high-quality paired reads, and clonotypes were defined as unique nucleotide sequences. MiTCR v1.1 was used to align the clonotypes against IMGT TRBV, TRBD and TRBJ reference segments. Analysis was restricted to V-J combinations with a frequency above 0.0001, which covered roughly 99% of repertoires. The TCS score was defined as F50 (clonal expansion) divided by E x V (chaos), with BLOSUM62-based TCRdist calculated between CDR3 peptides within each V-J. Welch's t-statistics and random forest reduced 450 to 600 V-J features to 13, which were used in a naive Bayes classifier (R e1071). TCRdb trimmed public reads at Q25 via fastp, called clones via MiXCR and kept in-frame beta chains. Every entry covers one CDR3 protein and lists the most common genes and DNA from its rows. For this entry, the V and J calls and clone size follow TCRdb and not the study's own pipeline. For this sample there are about 420,000 distinct CDR3 sequences; 12% to 15% appear just once. The ten largest clones capture around 5.3% of the sample.

Graves' hyperthyroidism was defined as stable when no progression to ophthalmopathy occurred over 18 months of follow-up. The hyperthyroidism patients were between 18 and 65 years old and newly diagnosed, with a disease duration of less than 2 months. Any patient with an uncontrolled infection, another autoimmune disease, pregnancy or lactation was excluded. Clinical symptoms, serum thyroxine and TRAb, thyroid ultrasound, and orbital computed tomography formed the basis for the diagnoses. Ficoll-Paque density gradient centrifugation was used to isolate PBMCs from 8 to 10 ml of fresh peripheral blood. Total RNA was extracted using Trizol reagent, and RNA quality was assessed on an Agilent 2100 Bioanalyzer. CDR1 SGHKS and CDR2 YYEKEE are derived from the germline V gene (reference sequence). From the cysteine through the phenylalanine, the CDR3 covers 15 amino acids. CDR3 DNA is the only sequence kept; it has 45 bases, read in frame from the first base. A distance of 9 bases separates the germline ends of V and J, which lose 0 bases and 2 bases respectively.

This clonotype was detected a few times. Its antigen target is currently unknown. Within one base of it there is no much larger clone, and no base qualities were kept. This sequence originates from a woman aged 18-29 years with Graves' hyperthyroidism. The chain is encoded by TRBV5-5 joined to TRBJ1-5; the D segment could be TRBD1, given 6 matching bases. Material for sequencing was blood. CDR3 loop: CASSLDRVGNQPQHF. Here is the DNA: TGTGCCAGCAGCTTGGACAGGGTTGGCAATCAGCCCCAGCATTTT.